A selection of T cell receptor beta chains follows, all from one sample in a study of shared clonotypes between healthy human individuals. Here immunoSEQ multiplex PCR was the method, and the copy in TCRdb shows in-frame clones only, minus some. The sample has 550,000 to 850,000 clones, about 74% seen once. The sequenced material came from memory CD4+ T cells sorted from blood. These receptors originate from a woman aged 25-40 years in good health. Each CDR3 is given with its conserved first and last residue. D genes are given only for firm matches. Not every row has a clone size; where given, it reads once, few, many or a size class.

TGCGCCAGCAGCTTGCTGGGGACGGGTGGTGCCGAGCAGTACTTC,CASSLLGTGGAEQYF,NA,TRBV5-1,15,TRBJ2-7,NA
TGTGCCAGCAGTCCACAGGGTCGGAATGAAAAACTGTTTTTT,CASSPQGRNEKLFF,few,TRBV27,14,TRBJ1-4,NA
TGCGCCAGCAGCACCGGGACAGGCCCTTTCGAGCAGTACTTC,CASSTGTGPFEQYF,few,TRBV5-1,14,TRBJ2-7,TRBD1
TGTGCCAGCAGCTCCTTTACAGGGGGCGAGGTCTATGGCTACACCTTC,CASSSFTGGEVYGYTF,NA,TRBV7-2,16,TRBJ1-2,TRBD1
TGTGCCAGCAGTCGGGACAGGGAATTTCCTGGCTACACCTTC,CASSRDREFPGYTF,NA,TRBV6-6,14,TRBJ1-2,TRBD1
TGTGCCATCAGTGATCGGCGCAGGGAAATTTCCTACGAGCAGTACTTC,CAISDRRREISYEQYF,NA,TRBV10-3,16,TRBJ2-7,NA
TGCGCCAGCAGCTCGACAGGGCGAAATGAAAAACTGTTTTTT,CASSSTGRNEKLFF,few,TRBV5-1,14,TRBJ1-4,TRBD1
TGTGCCAGCAGCTTAGATATGGGACTAGCGGGGTCCACCGGGGAGCTGTTTTTT,CASSLDMGLAGSTGELFF,NA,TRBV7-9,18,TRBJ2-2,TRBD2
TGCAGCGTTGAAGATCAAATCCGCTACGAGCAGTACTTC,CSVEDQIRYEQYF,NA,TRBV29-1,13,TRBJ2-7,NA
TGTGCCATCAGGGCAGACAGGGCCGGGGCCAACGTCCTGACTTTC,CAIRADRAGANVLTF,NA,TRBV10-3,15,TRBJ2-6,TRBD1
TGCAGCGTTGAAACAGGGGTAGATACGCAGTATTTT,CSVETGVDTQYF,NA,TRBV29-1,12,TRBJ2-3,TRBD1
TGTGCCAGTAGTATATCGCCAGGGGCGGTTCAGCCCCAGCATTTT,CASSISPGAVQPQHF,once,TRBV19,15,TRBJ1-5,NA
TGTGCCAGCTCACCGGACAGGGGAAAGACCCAGTACTTC,CASSPDRGKTQYF,NA,TRBV18,13,TRBJ2-5,TRBD1
TGTGCCAGCAGCACAACCTCCCTTAGGGAGCAGTTCTTC,CASSTTSLREQFF,few,TRBV11-2,13,TRBJ2-1,NA
TGTGCCAGCAGCTCCGGGACAGGGGGCTACGAGCAGTACTTC,CASSSGTGGYEQYF,NA,TRBV7-8,14,TRBJ2-7,TRBD1
TGTGCCAGCAGTGTACAGGGGGTAGAAACTGAAGCTTTCTTT,CASSVQGVETEAFF,few,TRBV6-1,14,TRBJ1-1,TRBD1
TGTGCCAGCAGCCAGGGGGCAGGTCAGCCCCAGCATTTT,CASSQGAGQPQHF,NA,TRBV7-9,13,TRBJ1-5,TRBD1
TGTGCCAGCAGCCGGATTCAGGGGGTGGTTGAAAAACTGTTTTTT,CASSRIQGVVEKLFF,NA,TRBV11-2,15,TRBJ1-4,TRBD1
TGTGCCAGCAGAACAGGGGTAAATGAAAAACTGTTTTTT,CASRTGVNEKLFF,NA,TRBV28,13,TRBJ1-4,TRBD1
TGTGCCAGCAGCGAAAACCGGGGGATCGACTACGAGCAGTACTTC,CASSENRGIDYEQYF,few,TRBV28,15,TRBJ2-7,NA
TGTGCCAGCAGTCTGCAGGGGGGCGTTCAAGAGACCCAGTACTTC,CASSLQGGVQETQYF,NA,TRBV11-2,15,TRBJ2-5,NA
TGCGCCAGCAGCCCCGGATTTGACGGGAACTATGGCTACACCTTC,CASSPGFDGNYGYTF,NA,TRBV5-1,15,TRBJ1-2,NA
TGTGCCAAAAGCAGGGGTGGCGAGCAGTACTTC,CAKSRGGEQYF,few,TRBV30,11,TRBJ2-7,NA
TGTGCCAGCAGCTTGGATGGGGTTAACACAGATACGCAGTATTTT,CASSLDGVNTDTQYF,NA,TRBV5-4,15,TRBJ2-3,NA
TGTGCCAGCAGCTTAAACTCCTATAATTCACCCCTCCACTTT,CASSLNSYNSPLHF,NA,TRBV7-3,14,TRBJ1-6,NA
TGTGCCAGCAGCTTAAGAGGGATGTACGACACCGGGGAGCTGTTTTTT,CASSLRGMYDTGELFF,few,TRBV7-6,16,TRBJ2-2,NA
TGTGCCAGTAGGCAGGGTTACACCGAGTACTTC,CASRQGYTEYF,once,TRBV19,11,TRBJ2-5,NA
TGTGCCAGCAGACGACAGTCCCAGTCCTACGAGCAGTACTTC,CASRRQSQSYEQYF,NA,TRBV6-6,14,TRBJ2-7,NA
TGTGCCAGCAGTTTAGGACAGGGTCTCGAGCAGTACTTC,CASSLGQGLEQYF,NA,TRBV28,13,TRBJ2-7,TRBD1
TGCAGCGTTACCGGGACAGGGATGGTAGCGGGAGTTCATGAGCAGTTCTTC,CSVTGTGMVAGVHEQFF,NA,TRBV29-1,17,TRBJ2-1,NA
TGTGCCAGTAAGCCGGGGGACAGGGCCTACGAGCAGTACTTC,CASKPGDRAYEQYF,NA,TRBV19,14,TRBJ2-7,TRBD1
TGTGCCTGGAGTGTACAAGGGGGTAGCAATCAGCCCCAGCATTTT,CAWSVQGGSNQPQHF,NA,TRBV30,15,TRBJ1-5,NA
TGTGCCAGCAGCTCCGGACTAGCTAATACGCAGTATTTT,CASSSGLANTQYF,NA,TRBV7-6,13,TRBJ2-3,TRBD2
TGTGCCAGCAGCTACCGTATCCGGGGGCGCGGTCAACCCCAGCATTTT,CASSYRIRGRGQPQHF,once,TRBV28,16,TRBJ1-5,NA
TGTGCCAGCAACCCGGGACTAGCGGGAGGATTTGAGCAGTTCTTC,CASNPGLAGGFEQFF,NA,TRBV7-9,15,TRBJ2-1,TRBD2
TGTGCCAGCAGCTTAGGGGCTCTTCAAGAGCAGTACTTC,CASSLGALQEQYF,NA,TRBV7-2,13,TRBJ2-7,NA
TGTGCCAGCAGATTGGGGCGTAACACCGGGGAGCTGTTTTTT,CASRLGRNTGELFF,NA,TRBV7-8,14,TRBJ2-2,NA
TGTGCCAGCAGTGGACAGGCCTACGAGCAGTACTTC,CASSGQAYEQYF,few,TRBV6-6,12,TRBJ2-7,TRBD1
TGCAGCGTTGAAGACCAAAGTATAACGTACTTC,CSVEDQSITYF,NA,TRBV29-1,11,TRBJ2-7,NA
TGTGCCGGTAGTGAAAACTCTGGAAACACCATATATTTT,CAGSENSGNTIYF,NA,TRBV30,13,TRBJ1-3,NA
TGTGCCAGCAGTTACTCCGGGTCCACTAATGAAAAACTGTTTTTT,CASSYSGSTNEKLFF,once,TRBV6-5,15,TRBJ1-4,NA
TGTGCCAGCAGTGAAGCAGGCAGCTACGAGCAGTACTTC,CASSEAGSYEQYF,NA,TRBV6-1,13,TRBJ2-7,NA
TGTGCCAGCAGCTTAAAACGGGGAGGCGAGCAGTACTTC,CASSLKRGGEQYF,NA,TRBV7-3,13,TRBJ2-7,NA
TGTGCCAGTAGTGCGGGACACGGCCATACATCACCTACGCCCGAGCAGTACTTC,CASSAGHGHTSPTPEQYF,few,TRBV19,18,TRBJ2-7,NA
TGTGCCAGCAGCTTAGTGCTGGCTAGCGGAAACACCGGGGAGCTGTTTTTT,CASSLVLASGNTGELFF,NA,TRBV11-1,17,TRBJ2-2,TRBD2
TGTGCCAGCAGCTTAGAAACTAGCGGCGGTTCCGGGGAGCTGTTTTTT,CASSLETSGGSGELFF,few,TRBV7-6,16,TRBJ2-2,TRBD2
TGTGCCAGCAGCTACGTTGGTGCGGTAGAGCAGTACTTC,CASSYVGAVEQYF,once,TRBV2,13,TRBJ2-7,NA
TGTGCCAGCACACCCACCCTGCGGGGTGGAGAGCAGTACTTC,CASTPTLRGGEQYF,NA,TRBV6-4,14,TRBJ2-7,NA
TGTGCCAGCAGTCCTAGGGGTTGGACTGAAGCTTTCTTT,CASSPRGWTEAFF,NA,TRBV27,13,TRBJ1-1,NA
TGCGCCAGCAGCTCCAGTGGGACTAGCGGGATGGGGGAGCTGTTTTTT,CASSSSGTSGMGELFF,many,TRBV5-1,16,TRBJ2-2,TRBD2
TGTGCCAGTAGTACCACCGGACAGGGGGCGATTCAGCCCCAGCATTTT,CASSTTGQGAIQPQHF,few,TRBV19,16,TRBJ1-5,TRBD1
TGTGCCAGTAGTAGTCGGACAGCCGAGAGTGGGACTGAAGCTTTCTTT,CASSSRTAESGTEAFF,NA,TRBV19,16,TRBJ1-1,NA
TGTGCCACCCTACCCGGGACAGGGGGCCCAGATACGCAGTATTTT,CATLPGTGGPDTQYF,few,TRBV7-9,15,TRBJ2-3,TRBD1
TGTGCCAGCAAATTACAGGCAAACCAAGAGACCCAGTACTTC,CASKLQANQETQYF,NA,TRBV2,14,TRBJ2-5,NA
TGCGCCAGCAGCCATGACAGCAGCTCCTACAATGAGCAGTTCTTC,CASSHDSSSYNEQFF,NA,TRBV5-1,15,TRBJ2-1,NA
TGTGCCAGTAGTATCGGACGGGACGGAGACTACGAGCAGTACTTC,CASSIGRDGDYEQYF,NA,TRBV19,15,TRBJ2-7,NA
TGTGCCAGCAGTTTATCTGTGGCTAGCGGGAGCAATGAGCAGTTCTTC,CASSLSVASGSNEQFF,NA,TRBV27,16,TRBJ2-1,TRBD2
TGTGCCAGCAGTTTATTCGCAGGGGGCACTTATAGCAATCAGCCCCAGCATTTT,CASSLFAGGTYSNQPQHF,NA,TRBV28,18,TRBJ1-5,TRBD1
TGCGCCAGCAGATCGACAGGGTCTAGCAGACACGATACGCAGTATTTT,CASRSTGSSRHDTQYF,once,TRBV5-1,16,TRBJ2-3,TRBD1